This is a list of T cell receptor beta chains from one sample in a study of OX40 agonist ivuxolimab in advanced cancers. Method: immunoSEQ multiplex PCR; TCRdb's copy keeps in-frame clones and lacks some. The table includes 82,000 or so clones, 92% detected once. The sample consisted of CD4+ or CD8+ T cells sorted from blood, taken in a trial of the OX40 agonist ivuxolimab. These receptors were collected from an adult with an advanced solid tumor such as melanoma, head and neck, liver or kidney cancer. CDR3s include the opening cysteine and the closing phenylalanine or tryptophan. The order of the fields is clone size, J gene, D gene, V gene, CDR3 DNA, CDR3 protein. The D gene is left open where the match is weak. Clone size is shown for a subset of rows, as once, few, many or a class of expanded clone.

NA | TRBJ1-5 | TRBD1 | TRBV28 | TGTGCCAGCAGTAAAAACCGACAGGGGAAGTATCAGCCCCAGCATTTT | CASSKNRQGKYQPQHF
NA | TRBJ1-1 | NA | TRBV28 | TGTGCCAGCGTCTCCCACACGGGGTCTGCTGAAGCTTTCTTT | CASVSHTGSAEAFF
NA | TRBJ2-2 | NA | TRBV6-5 | TGTGCCAGCAGATCCCGGGGCACCGGGGAGCTGTTTTTT | CASRSRGTGELFF
once | TRBJ2-5 | TRBD2 | TRBV6-6 | TGTGCCAGCAGTTACCGGGAGGGGGGAGAGACCCAGTACTTC | CASSYREGGETQYF
NA | TRBJ2-4 | TRBD2 | TRBV4-1 | TGCGCCAGCAGCCAAGAAAGGGTAGGACTAGCGGGAGTGGGGGCCAAAAACATTCAGTACTTC | CASSQERVGLAGVGAKNIQYF
NA | TRBJ2-1 | TRBD2 | TRBV9 | TGTGCCAGCAGCGTAGGTGTAGGACTAGCGGGGTCTGAGCAGTTCTTC | CASSVGVGLAGSEQFF
NA | TRBJ1-5 | NA | TRBV6-6 | TGTGCCAGCAGCCCATTCTATCGGCAGCCCCAGCATTTT | CASSPFYRQPQHF
NA | TRBJ2-2 | TRBD2 | TRBV27 | TGTGCCAGCAGTTTATATGTAGCGGGAATCGCCGGGGAGCTGTTTTTT | CASSLYVAGIAGELFF
once | TRBJ1-1 | TRBD1 | TRBV5-1 | TGCGCCAGCAGCTTGGGAGGGACAGCGAACACTGAAGCTTTCTTT | CASSLGGTANTEAFF
NA | TRBJ2-3 | NA | TRBV30 | TGTGCCTGGACTTCTTCGGGATTCACAGATACGCAGTATTTT | CAWTSSGFTDTQYF
NA | TRBJ2-7 | TRBD1 | TRBV11-2 | TGTGCCAGCAGCTCGTACGGGACAGGGGTTTACGAGCAGTACTTC | CASSSYGTGVYEQYF
NA | TRBJ2-7 | NA | TRBV18 | TGTGCCAGCTCACCGAGGACCGAAGCCTACGAGCAGTACTTC | CASSPRTEAYEQYF
NA | TRBJ1-3 | NA | TRBV19 | TGTGCCAGTAGGACAACTGGAAACACCATATATTTT | CASRTTGNTIYF
NA | TRBJ1-3 | NA | TRBV6-5 | TGTGCCAGCAGTCGAGGGCCCTCTGGAAACACCATATATTTT | CASSRGPSGNTIYF
NA | TRBJ2-7 | TRBD1 | TRBV28 | TGTGCCAGCAGATCGACAATAACAGGGGGAGGCCTTTACGAGCAGTACTTC | CASRSTITGGGLYEQYF
NA | TRBJ1-2 | NA | TRBV7-9 | TGTGCCAGCAGCTTAGGGGGAGGAGACTATGGCTACACCTTC | CASSLGGGDYGYTF
NA | TRBJ1-3 | NA | TRBV13 | TGTGCCAGCAAGGGTCTTGGAAACACCATATATTTT | CASKGLGNTIYF
few | TRBJ1-1 | NA | TRBV14 | TGTGCCAGCAGCCAAGAATTTGAAGCTTTCTTT | CASSQEFEAFF
NA | TRBJ2-1 | NA | TRBV5-1 | TGCGCCAGCGGGTCAGACTCCTACAATGAGCAGTTCTTC | CASGSDSYNEQFF
NA | TRBJ2-7 | NA | TRBV6-5 | TGTGCCAGCAGTTCTGGGCTCGGGCAAAGCGAGCAGTACTTC | CASSSGLGQSEQYF
NA | TRBJ1-2 | TRBD1 | TRBV2 | TGTGCCAGCGGCGGACAGGGTTCTTATGGCTACACCTTC | CASGGQGSYGYTF
once | TRBJ2-5 | NA | TRBV9 | TGTGCCAGCAGCGTAGAGCCGGCTGAAGAGACCCAGTACTTC | CASSVEPAEETQYF
NA | TRBJ2-1 | TRBD2 | TRBV9 | TGTGCCAGCAGCGTAGCCCCAGGAGCGGGAGAAGGGGAGCAGTTCTTC | CASSVAPGAGEGEQFF
NA | TRBJ1-2 | NA | TRBV6-1 | TGTGCCAGCAGTGGGGGGGGACCCTATGGCTACACCTTC | CASSGGGPYGYTF
NA | TRBJ1-5 | TRBD1 | TRBV5-4 | TGTGCCAGCAGCAACCTACAGGGGAGGGCCAATCAGCCCCAGCATTTT | CASSNLQGRANQPQHF
once | TRBJ2-1 | NA | TRBV6-4 | TGTGCCAGCAGTGATCCGCGTTGGCAGTTCTTC | CASSDPRWQFF
NA | TRBJ1-3 | NA | TRBV30 | TGTGCCTGGGACAGTAGCTCTGGAAACACCATATATTTT | CAWDSSSGNTIYF
NA | TRBJ2-7 | NA | TRBV7-2 | TGTGCCAGCAGCTTAGGAGACAGGCCGTGGGAGCAGTACTTC | CASSLGDRPWEQYF
NA | TRBJ2-1 | TRBD2 | TRBV5-1 | TGCGCCAGCAGTTCAGGGACTAGCCCCTACAATGAGCAGTTCTTC | CASSSGTSPYNEQFF
few | TRBJ1-2 | TRBD1 | TRBV30 | TGTGCCTGGAGCGGACAGGGTGGCGGCTACACCTTC | CAWSGQGGGYTF
NA | TRBJ2-5 | TRBD1 | TRBV5-1 | TGCGCCAGCAGCTTGGACAGGGGGGAGACCCAGTACTTC | CASSLDRGETQYF
NA | TRBJ2-7 | TRBD2 | TRBV11-3 | TGTGCCAGCAGCTCCCCCGGGGGGGGAGAATTTTCCTACGAGCAGTACTTC | CASSSPGGGEFSYEQYF
once | TRBJ1-1 | NA | TRBV11-3 | TGTGCCAGCAGCTCCCCTAATGAAGCTTTCTTT | CASSSPNEAFF
NA | TRBJ2-7 | NA | TRBV7-8 | TGTGCCAGCAGCTTAGTCAGCGCCTACGAGCAGTACTTC | CASSLVSAYEQYF
NA | TRBJ2-6 | TRBD1 | TRBV5-1 | TGCGCCAGCAGGTTGACAGGGTCTGGGGCCAACGTCCTGACTTTC | CASRLTGSGANVLTF
NA | TRBJ2-2 | TRBD2 | TRBV19 | TGTGCCAGTAGTCCCCCGGGAGGCGGGAGACAAACCGGGGAGCTGTTTTTT | CASSPPGGGRQTGELFF